This entry lists 25 T cell receptor beta chains sequenced from one sample in a study of T cells in tumors after PD-1 blockade. Here immunoSEQ multiplex PCR was the method, and the copy in TCRdb shows in-frame clones only, minus some. The repertoire holds 10,000 to 15,000 clones, with about 62% as singletons. The sample was tumor tissue, taken before anti-PD-1 treatment. These receptors all stem from a human donor with cutaneous squamous cell carcinoma.

This sequence joins TRBV28 and TRBJ2-5, with 7 bases fitting TRBD1. The ends lost 3 bases at V and 3 bases at J; junction bases unmatched: 19. The CDR3 contains 19 residues. Germline V CDR1 and CDR2: MDHEN, SYDVKM. CDR3 coding DNA: TGTGCCAGCAGTTTTTTCTCTCTCGGCGACAGGGTGTCCAAAGAGACCCAGTACTTC. As protein: CASSFFSLGDRVSKETQYF. Supplemented by reference TRBV28 and TRBJ2-5, the full variable domain reads DVKVTQSSRYLVKRTGEKVFLECVQDMDHENMFWYRQDPGLGLRLIYFSYDVKMKEKGDIPEGYSVSREKKERFSLILESASTNQTSMYLCASSFFSLGDRVSKETQYFGPGTRLLVL.

This clone is classed as medium-sized (0.01 to 0.1%). This rearrangement joins TRBV7-2 to TRBJ2-5; tentative D call: TRBD1 (5 bases). Germline V lookup: CDR1 SGHTA, CDR2 FQGNSA. The CDR3 contains 15 residues. V lost 5 bases, J lost 5 bases, and 18 bases lay in between. The CDR3 coding sequence is TGTGCCAGCAGCCCCAAGGGGCTGTATCGGGAGACCCAGTACTTC. Encoded protein: CASSPKGLYRETQYF. Variable domain in full (rest from reference TRBV7-2 and TRBJ2-5): GAGVSQSPSNKVTEKGKDVELRCDPISGHTALYWYRQSLGQGLEFLIYFQGNSAPDKSGLPSDRFSAERTGGSVSTLTIQRTQQEDSAVYLCASSPKGLYRETQYFGPGTRLLVL.

The chain has TRBV24-1 and TRBJ1-2, with 11 bases fitting TRBD1. V dropped 3 bases and J dropped 2; count of bases not matched to a gene: 13. The germline V gene has CDR1 KGHDR and CDR2 SFDVKD. This CDR3 comprises 19 residues. CDR3 region: CATSDPSGQGADSNYGYTF. DNA for the CDR3: TGTGCCACCAGTGATCCTTCAGGACAGGGGGCCGACAGCAACTATGGCTACACCTTC.

This clone has only a few counts. The gene calls are TRBV28 and TRBJ1-3; possible D gene TRBD1, 6 bases. CDR3 length equals 14 residues. V was shortened by 4 bases and J by 4 bases, with 11 bases between the two germline ends. Looked up from germline, CDR1 is MDHEN and CDR2 is SYDVKM. CDR3 residues: CASSSSGGGNTIYF. The CDR3, as DNA: TGTGCCAGCAGTTCATCGGGGGGCGGAAACACCATATATTTT.

This clone occurred a few times. This chain uses TRBV5-1 with TRBJ2-1; unclear D gene. The CDR3 runs 14 residues. V lost 2 bases and J 2 bases, leaving 8 bases between the germline ends. Germline loops: CDR1 SGHRS, CDR2 YFSETQ. CDR3 protein: CASSFRSTYNEQFF. CDR3 in DNA: TGCGCCAGCAGCTTCCGGTCAACCTACAATGAGCAGTTCTTC.

This clone was counted a single time. This chain joins TRBV20-1 and TRBJ2-7, with D perhaps TRBD2 (5 bases). Per the germline V gene, CDR1 is DFQATT and CDR2 is SNEGSKA (reference sequence). V lost 4 bases, J lost 3 bases, and 7 bases lay in between. This CDR3 has 11 residues. As DNA, the CDR3 is TGCAGTGCTAACGCGGGCTACGAGCAGTACTTC. The encoded protein is CSANAGYEQYF.

This chain links TRBV6-5 with TRBJ1-2; D gene uncertain. Per the germline V gene, CDR1 is MNHEY and CDR2 is SVGAGI. V was shortened by 8 bases and J by 7 bases, with 11 bases between the two germline ends. The CDR3 has 11 amino acids. CDR3 protein: CASGVAPGYTF. The CDR3 DNA sequence: TGTGCCAGCGGGGTAGCCCCTGGCTACACCTTC.

This clone is medium-sized (0.01 to 0.1%) in the sample. The chain joins TRBV11-3 to TRBJ1-2; D perhaps matches TRBD1 (5 bases). V was shortened by 5 bases and J by 6 bases, with 13 bases between the two germline ends. Germline V gives CDR1 SGHNT, CDR2 YENEEA. The CDR3 has 13 amino acids. DNA of the CDR3: TGTGCCAGCAGCCGCCCCGCGGGGGATGGCTACACCTTC. This sequence encodes CASSRPAGDGYTF. Drawing the rest from reference TRBV11-3 and TRBJ1-2, the complete variable domain is EAGVVQSPRYKIIEKKQPVAFWCNPISGHNTLYWYLQNLGQGPELLIRYENEEAVDDSQLPKDRFSAERLKGVDSTLKIQPAELGDSAVYLCASSRPAGDGYTFGSGTRLTVV.

The gene calls are TRBV18 and TRBJ2-7; 9 nucleotides align to TRBD2. This CDR3 comprises 19 residues. Looked up from germline, CDR1 is KGHSH and CDR2 is LQKENI. V shed 0 bases and J 2 bases; nucleotides not matched to a gene: 14. The CDR3 loop is CASSPPIRLAGHTAYEQYF. The CDR3 bases are TGTGCCAGCTCACCACCTATTCGTCTAGCGGGGCATACCGCCTACGAGCAGTACTTC.

This clone appeared a few times. The rearrangement links TRBV5-1 to TRBJ2-5; the D gene is possibly TRBD2 (5 bases). In germline, CDR1 is SGHRS, CDR2 YFSETQ. This CDR3 has 14 amino acids. V gave up 0 bases and J gave up 4 bases, with 10 bases separating them. The CDR3 bases are TGCGCCAGCAGCTTGGCTCTCCGGGGAGAGACCCAGTACTTC. Residues: CASSLALRGETQYF.

V usage is TRBV3-1 (or the pseudogene TRBV3-2) and J usage is TRBJ2-6, with D perhaps matching TRBD1 (6 bases). The V gene lost 10 bases and the J gene lost 2 bases, with 9 bases spanning the gap. CDR3 length: 13 residues. From germline, CDR1 is LGHDT and CDR2 YNNKEL (reference sequence). Here the CDR3 reads CATTGTGANVLTF. The CDR3 DNA reads as TGTGCCACCACAGGGACTGGGGCCAACGTCCTGACTTTC.

V and J are TRBV18 and TRBJ2-7; 11 bases map to TRBD1. The CDR3 covers 15 residues. CDR1 and CDR2 (germline): KGHSH, LQKENI. After removal of 6 bases from V and 6 bases from J, the junction contained 10 bases not matched to a gene. CDR3: CASSPGQGVGGEQYF. CDR3 nucleotides: TGTGCCAGCTCCCCGGGACAGGGGGTAGGGGGCGAGCAGTACTTC. The whole variable domain, remainder taken from reference TRBV18 and TRBJ2-7, is NAGVMQNPRHLVRRRGQEARLRCSPMKGHSHVYWYRQLPEEGLKFMVYLQKENIIDESGMPKERFSAEFPKEGPSILRIQQVVRGDSAAYFCASSPGQGVGGEQYFGPGTRLTVT.

The J gene is TRBJ2-1, the V gene TRBV18; D unclear. The CDR3 extends over 15 amino acids. V lost 2 bases and J 0 bases, leaving 8 bases between the germline ends. Germline V CDR1 and CDR2: KGHSH, LQKENI. The CDR3 spells CASSPGASSYNEQFF. CDR3 sequence (DNA): TGTGCCAGCTCACCAGGCGCGAGCTCCTACAATGAGCAGTTCTTC.

The CDR3 region is CAWMTGAYGYTF. The CDR3 nucleotides read TGTGCCTGGATGACGGGGGCCTATGGCTACACCTTC. The V gene is TRBV30, the J gene TRBJ1-2; possible D gene TRBD1, 6 bases. Germline V gene lookup returns CDR1 GTSNPN and CDR2 SVGIG (reference sequence). The CDR3 sequence is 12 residues long. Trimming removed 4 bases at V and 4 bases at J, with 10 bases between. Full variable domain (remainder filled in from reference TRBV30 and TRBJ1-2): SQTIHQWPATLVQPVGSPLSLECTVEGTSNPNLYWYRQAAGRGLQLLFYSVGIGQISSEVPQNLSASRPQDRQFILSSKKLLLSDSGFYLCAWMTGAYGYTFGSGTRLTVV.

This clone has only one observation. V and J are TRBV27 and TRBJ2-3, with D possibly being TRBD1 or TRBD2 (5 bases each). The CDR3 has 16 amino acids. Germline values: CDR1 MNHEY, CDR2 SMNVEV (reference sequence). The ends were cut back, 3 bases at V and 5 bases at J, with 18 bases in the middle. The chain's CDR3 is CASSLVGTKYRDTQYF. CDR3 in DNA: TGTGCCAGCAGTTTGGTAGGGACCAAATATAGAGATACGCAGTATTTT.

The V and J genes are TRBV4-1 and TRBJ2-1; no definite D call. CDR1 MGHRA and CDR2 YSYEKL come from the germline V gene. This CDR3 is 16 amino acids long. V was cut by 1 base and J by 4 bases, with 14 bases left in between. CDR3: CASSQGSSAVYNEQFF. CDR3 nucleotides: TGCGCCAGCAGCCAAGGATCCAGCGCCGTTTACAATGAGCAGTTCTTC.

The chain employs TRBV5-4 and TRBJ2-7, with 11 nucleotides matching TRBD2. Germline V lookup: CDR1 SGHNT, CDR2 YYREEE (reference sequence). CDR3 length: 15 residues. V shed 4 bases and J 2 bases; nucleotides not matched to a gene: 5. The CDR3 reads CASSQGLAAPYEQYF. CDR3 DNA sequence: TGTGCCAGCAGCCAGGGACTAGCGGCCCCCTACGAGCAGTACTTC.

V and J are TRBV24-1 and TRBJ2-7, with TRBD1 matching over 9 bases. V lost 7 bases and J lost 3; bases outside the gene matches: 6. Germline-derived CDR1 and CDR2 are KGHDR and SFDVKD. There are 14 residues in the CDR3. CDR3 in amino acids: CATSPGQGNYEQYF. CDR3 nucleotides: TGTGCCACCAGCCCGGGACAGGGTAACTACGAGCAGTACTTC.

This clone was observed a single time. The V call is TRBV19, the J call TRBJ1-3, with a possible D match to TRBD1 (6 bases). Between the trimmed V and J ends, which lost 6 bases and 0 bases, there was a span of 12 bases. Germline assignment: CDR1 LNHDA and CDR2 SQIVND (reference sequence). The length of the CDR3 is 15 residues. The CDR3 sequence: CASRKQGASGNTIYF. Written as DNA, the CDR3 is TGTGCCAGTAGGAAACAGGGAGCCTCTGGAAACACCATATATTTT.

V gene TRBV6-2 or TRBV6-3 combines with J gene TRBJ2-3, with D unclear. Trimming cost V 6 bases and J 0 bases, with 10 bases left between them. Germline V gene data show CDR1 as MNHEY and CDR2 as SVGEGT. This CDR3 is built from 14 residues. CDR3 sequence reads: CASSLHRSTDTQYF. CDR3 DNA: TGTGCCAGCAGCTTACATAGGAGCACAGATACGCAGTATTTT.

In nucleotides, the CDR3 is TGTGCCAGCAGTTTATTTTTGCTAGCGGGATCAGGGGAGCAGTTCTTC. Its translation is CASSLFLLAGSGEQFF. V usage is TRBV27 and J usage is TRBJ2-1; 9 nucleotides align to TRBD2. CDR1 and CDR2 from the germline V gene are MNHEY and SMNVEV (reference sequence). V lost 1 base to trimming and J lost 10 bases; unmatched junction nucleotides: 11. The CDR3 totals 16 residues.

V and J are TRBV5-1 and TRBJ2-2; 10 positions agree with TRBD2. V dropped 2 bases and J dropped 7; count of bases not matched to a gene: 8. Germline V gene lookup returns CDR1 SGHRS and CDR2 YFSETQ. This CDR3 has 16 amino acids. The CDR3 here is CASSFIRLAGVGELFF. CDR3 coding DNA: TGCGCCAGCAGCTTTATACGGCTAGCGGGAGTCGGGGAGCTGTTTTTT.

This clone is medium-sized within its sample. The V call is TRBV27, the J call TRBJ2-5, with 7 positions matching TRBD1. V dropped 0 bases and J dropped 5; count of bases not matched to a gene: 6. This CDR3 is built from 15 residues. Germline V gene sequence: CDR1 MNHEY, CDR2 SMNVEV (reference sequence). For the CDR3, the DNA is TGTGCCAGCAGTTTATCACAGGGGCGAGTGGAGACCCAGTACTTC. Translation gives CASSLSQGRVETQYF.

V usage is TRBV5-6 and J usage is TRBJ2-2, with a tentative D call TRBD2 (6 bases). The V end lost 3 bases, the J end lost 5 bases, and 23 bases lay between the germline ends. Germline CDR1 SGHDT, CDR2 YYEEEE. CDR3 length: 18 amino acids. The CDR3 loop reads CASSSNTRQWGTTGELFF. The DNA of the CDR3 is TGTGCCAGCAGCTCCAACACACGGCAGTGGGGGACTACCGGGGAGCTGTTTTTT. Full variable domain (outside the CDR3, taken from reference TRBV5-6 and TRBJ2-2): DAGVTQSPTHLIKTRGQQVTLRCSPKSGHDTVSWYQQALGQGPQFIFQYYEEEERQRGNFPDRFSGHQFPNYSSELNVNALLLGDSALYLCASSSNTRQWGTTGELFFGEGSRLTVL.

There are a few counts of this clone. The V call is TRBV5-1, the J call TRBJ2-5; D gene uncertain. Germline CDR1 and CDR2: SGHRS and YFSETQ. The CDR3 totals 12 residues. Deletions cut 2 bases from V and 5 bases from J, with 7 bases between. The CDR3 DNA reads TGCGCCAGCAGCTTAAAAACTGAGACCCAGTACTTC. Translated, it gives CASSLKTETQYF.